This T cell receptor beta chain was identified in a study of cytomegalovirus exposure and HLA in healthy donors. The PCR contained 60 Vbeta and 13 Jbeta primers. Using immunoSEQ multiplex PCR, the repertoire was profiled, and TCRdb retains in-frame clones only, with some absent. The sample features around 110,000 clones, with around 3.4% in its top ten. The CDR3 runs 15 residues. V dropped 6 bases and J dropped 5 bases, with 19 bases sitting between them. Germline CDR1 is LNHDA and CDR2 is SQIVND (reference sequence). The TCR originated in a man aged 30 to 39 in good health and CMV-seronegative. The chain recombines TRBV19 with TRBJ1-1; no reliable D call. The sequencing sample was made of PBMCs. The DNA for the CDR3 is TGTGCCAGTAGCCCCGCGGCCGCCACGGGGACTGAAGCTTTCTTT. This encodes CASSPAAATGTEAFF.